Listed below are T cell receptor beta chains from one sample, sequenced in a study of OX40 agonist ivuxolimab in advanced cancers. Assay: immunoSEQ multiplex PCR; the TCRdb copy retains only in-frame clones and omits some. Of approximately 66,000 clones in the sample, roughly nine tenths were seen once. Sequencing used CD4+ or CD8+ T cells sorted from blood, obtained in a trial of the OX40 agonist ivuxolimab. Every receptor here comes from an adult with an advanced solid tumor such as melanoma, head and neck, liver or kidney cancer. CDR3s include the opening cysteine and the closing phenylalanine or tryptophan. Each record gives: D gene, V gene, J gene, clone size, CDR3 protein, CDR3 DNA. The D gene is left open where the match is weak. Clone size is stated in some rows and not others, as once, few, many or a class when expanded.

D gene: -
V gene: TRBV6-5
J gene: TRBJ2-1
clone size: many
CDR3 protein: CASSWRQGNEQFF
CDR3 DNA: TGTGCCAGCAGTTGGAGGCAAGGGAATGAGCAGTTCTTC

D gene: -
V gene: TRBV4-1
J gene: TRBJ1-5
clone size: -
CDR3 protein: CASSQVRGDQPQHF
CDR3 DNA: TGCGCCAGCAGCCAAGTCCGGGGGGACCAGCCCCAGCATTTT

D gene: -
V gene: TRBV7-9
J gene: TRBJ1-1
clone size: -
CDR3 protein: CASSDTTGSEAFF
CDR3 DNA: TGTGCCAGCAGCGACACCACAGGATCTGAAGCTTTCTTT

D gene: -
V gene: TRBV7-9
J gene: TRBJ1-1
clone size: once
CDR3 protein: CASSTTGGRHSTEAFF
CDR3 DNA: TGTGCCAGCAGCACAACCGGGGGGCGACATTCCACTGAAGCTTTCTTT

D gene: -
V gene: TRBV4-1
J gene: TRBJ1-1
clone size: -
CDR3 protein: CASSQGKGRLTEAFF
CDR3 DNA: TGCGCCAGCAGCCAAGGGAAAGGGCGGCTCACTGAAGCTTTCTTT

D gene: TRBD2
V gene: TRBV13
J gene: TRBJ2-1
clone size: -
CDR3 protein: CASSLALAGPSSYNEQFF
CDR3 DNA: TGTGCCAGCAGCTTGGCACTAGCGGGTCCTAGCTCCTACAATGAGCAGTTCTTC

D gene: TRBD2
V gene: TRBV7-6
J gene: TRBJ2-1
clone size: -
CDR3 protein: CASSPWTGGPNEQFF
CDR3 DNA: TGTGCCAGCAGCCCCTGGACGGGGGGGCCCAATGAGCAGTTCTTC

D gene: -
V gene: TRBV6-5
J gene: TRBJ2-7
clone size: -
CDR3 protein: CASSSGEDEQYF
CDR3 DNA: TGTGCCAGCAGTTCAGGGGAGGACGAGCAGTACTTC

D gene: TRBD1
V gene: TRBV28
J gene: TRBJ1-1
clone size: -
CDR3 protein: CASSEDRRNTEAFF
CDR3 DNA: TGTGCCAGCAGTGAGGACAGGCGGAACACTGAAGCTTTCTTT

D gene: -
V gene: TRBV4-1
J gene: TRBJ2-7
clone size: -
CDR3 protein: CASGGSSSGEQYF
CDR3 DNA: TGCGCCAGCGGGGGGAGTTCATCGGGCGAGCAGTACTTC

D gene: TRBD2
V gene: TRBV29-1
J gene: TRBJ2-7
clone size: -
CDR3 protein: CSVAIAGPLEQYF
CDR3 DNA: TGCAGCGTTGCGATAGCGGGCCCCCTGGAGCAGTACTTC

D gene: TRBD2
V gene: TRBV6-1
J gene: TRBJ2-7
clone size: -
CDR3 protein: CASSVLAGASYEQYF
CDR3 DNA: TGTGCCAGCAGTGTATTAGCGGGAGCCTCCTACGAGCAGTACTTC

D gene: -
V gene: TRBV27
J gene: TRBJ2-7
clone size: -
CDR3 protein: CASSLSTGTTYYEQYF
CDR3 DNA: TGTGCCAGCAGTTTGTCAACAGGGACAACCTACTACGAGCAGTACTTC

D gene: -
V gene: TRBV5-4
J gene: TRBJ2-7
clone size: -
CDR3 protein: CASSWGTGSYEQYF
CDR3 DNA: TGTGCCAGCAGCTGGGGGACCGGTTCCTACGAGCAGTACTTC

D gene: -
V gene: TRBV27
J gene: TRBJ2-5
clone size: -
CDR3 protein: CASSSIPGPWRETQYF
CDR3 DNA: TGTGCCAGCAGTTCTATCCCCGGGCCCTGGAGGGAGACCCAGTACTTC

D gene: -
V gene: TRBV6-4
J gene: TRBJ2-5
clone size: -
CDR3 protein: CASRWETQYF
CDR3 DNA: TGTGCCAGCAGATGGGAGACCCAGTACTTC

D gene: -
V gene: TRBV28
J gene: TRBJ1-1
clone size: -
CDR3 protein: CASSLSPWAEAFF
CDR3 DNA: TGTGCCAGCAGTTTGTCCCCGTGGGCTGAAGCTTTCTTT

D gene: TRBD1
V gene: TRBV27
J gene: TRBJ1-1
clone size: -
CDR3 protein: CASSQRQGWTEAFF
CDR3 DNA: TGTGCCAGCAGTCAAAGACAGGGGTGGACTGAAGCTTTCTTT

D gene: -
V gene: TRBV27
J gene: TRBJ2-7
clone size: -
CDR3 protein: CASSPPGLSYEQYF
CDR3 DNA: TGTGCCAGCAGCCCCCCCGGGCTGTCCTACGAGCAGTACTTC

D gene: -
V gene: TRBV7-2
J gene: TRBJ1-5
clone size: -
CDR3 protein: CASSSREQPQHF
CDR3 DNA: TGTGCCAGCAGCTCCAGGGAGCAGCCCCAGCATTTT

D gene: -
V gene: TRBV27
J gene: TRBJ2-7
clone size: -
CDR3 protein: CASSLSIRERPSYEQYF
CDR3 DNA: TGTGCCAGCAGTTTATCGATACGCGAGCGCCCGTCCTACGAGCAGTACTTC

D gene: -
V gene: TRBV19
J gene: TRBJ1-2
clone size: once
CDR3 protein: CASSNTEGLYGYTF
CDR3 DNA: TGTGCCAGTAGTAACACAGAGGGTCTCTATGGCTACACCTTC

D gene: -
V gene: TRBV5-6
J gene: TRBJ2-7
clone size: -
CDR3 protein: CASRYLTGPSYEQYF
CDR3 DNA: TGTGCCAGCAGGTATCTTACAGGGCCTTCCTACGAGCAGTACTTC

D gene: -
V gene: TRBV11-2
J gene: TRBJ1-2
clone size: once
CDR3 protein: CASSPDPPQGNGYGYTF
CDR3 DNA: TGTGCCAGCAGCCCAGACCCGCCGCAGGGGAACGGCTATGGCTACACCTTC

D gene: -
V gene: TRBV5-1
J gene: TRBJ1-2
clone size: -
CDR3 protein: CASSFWPGDGYTF
CDR3 DNA: TGCGCCAGCAGCTTCTGGCCGGGTGATGGCTACACCTTC

D gene: -
V gene: TRBV6-5
J gene: TRBJ1-5
clone size: -
CDR3 protein: CASSYYGGGNQPQHF
CDR3 DNA: TGTGCCAGCAGTTATTATGGAGGTGGCAATCAGCCCCAGCATTTT

D gene: -
V gene: TRBV27
J gene: TRBJ1-1
clone size: -
CDR3 protein: CASRSVGGLNTEAFF
CDR3 DNA: TGTGCCAGCAGGTCTGTTGGGGGTTTGAACACTGAAGCTTTCTTT

D gene: TRBD2
V gene: TRBV7-9
J gene: TRBJ2-3
clone size: -
CDR3 protein: CASSLLMTSGSPSTDTQYF
CDR3 DNA: TGTGCCAGCAGCCTCTTAATGACTAGCGGGTCCCCTAGCACAGATACGCAGTATTTT

D gene: -
V gene: TRBV4-3
J gene: TRBJ1-2
clone size: -
CDR3 protein: CASSQDHGGYGYTF
CDR3 DNA: TGCGCCAGCAGCCAAGATCACGGGGGCTATGGCTACACCTTC

D gene: -
V gene: TRBV28
J gene: TRBJ1-1
clone size: -
CDR3 protein: CASSAGLGLAFF
CDR3 DNA: TGTGCCAGCAGTGCGGGGTTAGGTTTGGCTTTCTTT